The sequence of this T cell receptor (beta chain) was determined in a study of shared clonotypes between healthy human individuals. Study results and limitations: The study found about 5% of naive CD4 clonotypes shared across four donors.

A note on this clone: Its antigen is unidentified.

This CDR3 spans 16 amino acids. The germline V and J ends were trimmed by 0 bases and 1 base, with 13 bases remaining between them. CDR1 is SGHDN, CDR2 FVKESK, per germline. Sorted-subset replicate PCR reactions were performed with 150 to 200 ng DNA, corresponding to tens of thousands of T cell genomes. Produced via immunoSEQ multiplex PCR; TCRdb's table is partial and in-frame only. The sample records millions of clones, just under 95% being singletons. Naivety among CD8 cells was defined by CD45RO negativity and positive CCR7 selection, thereby excluding terminally differentiated effector memory CD45RA+ cells.

Sequencing used naive CD8+ T cells sorted from blood. The receptor's source is a young man in good health. V is TRBV14 and J is TRBJ2-7; unclear D gene. Here the CDR3 reads CASSQDLLSWSYEQYF. The CDR3 nucleotides read TGTGCCAGCAGCCAAGATCTTTTAAGTTGGTCCTACGAGCAGTACTTC.